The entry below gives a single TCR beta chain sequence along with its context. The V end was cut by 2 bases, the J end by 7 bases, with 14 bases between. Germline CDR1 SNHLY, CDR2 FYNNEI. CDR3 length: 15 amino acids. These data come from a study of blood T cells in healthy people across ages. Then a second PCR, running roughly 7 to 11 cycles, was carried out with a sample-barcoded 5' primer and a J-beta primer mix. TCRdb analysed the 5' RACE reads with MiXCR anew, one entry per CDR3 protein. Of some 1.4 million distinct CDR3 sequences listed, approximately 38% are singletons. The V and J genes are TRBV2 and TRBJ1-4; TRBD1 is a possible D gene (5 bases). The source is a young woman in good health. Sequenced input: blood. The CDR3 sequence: CASSEFRQGGEKLFF. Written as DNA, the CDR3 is TGTGCCAGCAGTGAATTCAGGCAGGGCGGTGAAAAACTGTTTTTT.